This entry concerns a single T cell receptor (beta chain). The antigen remains unidentified. Germline V gene lookup returns CDR1 SGHDT and CDR2 YYEEEE. This CDR3 has 12 amino acids. Trimming stripped 1 base from V and 4 bases from J, with 6 bases between. These data are taken from a study of T cell responses to AZD1222 COVID-19 vaccine. Study-wide results and caveats: Clonal diversity was possibly underestimated, and the donors were mostly white British, with more females.

Generated by immunoSEQ multiplex PCR, the TCRdb table keeps only in-frame clones and is missing some. Of some 130,000 clones in the sample, around 93% were seen once. The receptor comes from an adult who received the AZD1222 COVID-19 vaccine. This material consisted of peripheral blood, taken 28 days after the second AZD1222 dose. The chain links TRBV5-6 to TRBJ2-7; tentatively, D is TRBD1 (6 bases). The CDR3 region has the DNA TGTGCCAGCAGCTTGCAGGGGTACGAGCAGTACTTC. The encoded protein is CASSLQGYEQYF.